This note documents a single T cell receptor (beta chain) sequence. The record originates from a study of Ad26.COV2.S vaccination and SARS-CoV-2 variants. Study context: Ad26.COV2.S was injected intramuscularly once or twice, 56 days apart.

Profiled with immunoSEQ multiplex PCR; TCRdb holds only in-frame clones, not every one. There are around 250,000 clones in the sample; about 89% occur only once, and 3% to 4% lies in the top ten. V gave up 2 bases and J gave up 2 bases, with 7 bases separating them. The CDR3 runs 15 residues. Germline CDR1 is SGHVS and CDR2 is FQNEAQ. Sample treatment: over 15 received Ad26.COV2.S at low or high dose, single or two shots; several received placebo; per-sample allocation not given. Day 63 following the first vaccine or placebo injection was when the samples were taken. The V call is TRBV7-8, the J call TRBJ2-6; the D is unclear. The TCR sequence derives from a person between 18 and 65 years old who received the Ad26.COV2.S COVID-19 vaccine or a placebo. Source: peripheral blood, taken in a trial of Ad26.COV2.S vaccine versus placebo. The CDR3 DNA follows: TGTGCCAGCAGCTTACGTCGTACTGGGGCCAACGTCCTGACTTTC. This encodes CASSLRRTGANVLTF.